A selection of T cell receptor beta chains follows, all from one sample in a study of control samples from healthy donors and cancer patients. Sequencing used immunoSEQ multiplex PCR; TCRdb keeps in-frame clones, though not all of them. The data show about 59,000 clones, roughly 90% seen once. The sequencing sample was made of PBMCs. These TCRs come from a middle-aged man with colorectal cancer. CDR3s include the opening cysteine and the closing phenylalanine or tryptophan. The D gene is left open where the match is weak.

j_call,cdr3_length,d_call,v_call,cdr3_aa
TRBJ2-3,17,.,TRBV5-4,CASSLVGPGVSTDTQYF
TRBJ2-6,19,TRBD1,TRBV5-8,CASSNPQGQGISGANVLTF
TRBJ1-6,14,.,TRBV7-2,CASSLVQYNSPLHF
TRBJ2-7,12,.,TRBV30,CALIGGLYEQYF
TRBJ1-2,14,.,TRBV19,CASSRMEFNYGYTF
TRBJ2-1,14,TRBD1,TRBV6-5,CASSYGTGLNEQFF
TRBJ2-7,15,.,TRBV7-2,CASSLARQGTYEQYF
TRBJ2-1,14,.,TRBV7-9,CASRISSSYNEQFF
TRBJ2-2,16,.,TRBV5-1,CASSLAAGMGPGELFF
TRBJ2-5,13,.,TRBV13,CASSSGAQETQYF
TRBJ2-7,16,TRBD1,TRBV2,CASTLGWGQVPYEQYF
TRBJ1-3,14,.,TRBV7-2,CASSPVSSGNTIYF
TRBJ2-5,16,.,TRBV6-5,CASSYSPKAGSETQYF
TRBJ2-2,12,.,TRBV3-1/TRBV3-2,CASSHRGRELFF